Listed below are T cell receptor beta chains from one sample, sequenced in a study of OX40 agonist ivuxolimab in advanced cancers. TCRdb's copy holds only in-frame clones and misses some; the assay was immunoSEQ multiplex PCR. The data show approximately 31,000 clones, more than 70% seen once. The specimen was CD4+ or CD8+ T cells sorted from blood, collected in a trial of the OX40 agonist ivuxolimab. Receptor source: an adult with an advanced solid tumor such as melanoma, head and neck, liver or kidney cancer. Each CDR3 is given with its conserved first and last residue. D genes are given only for firm matches. Only part of the rows carry a size: once, few, many, or a class if the clone is expanded.

abundance	v_gene	j_gene	d_gene	CDR3nt	CDR3aa
.	TRBV4-1	TRBJ1-1	TRBD1	TGCGCCAGCAGCCAAGCTATCGGACAGGGGAACGCTGAAGCTTTCTTT	CASSQAIGQGNAEAFF
.	TRBV27	TRBJ2-6	.	TGTGCCAGCAAATCCTACTCGGGGCAACACTCTGGGGCCAACGTCCTGACTTTC	CASKSYSGQHSGANVLTF
.	TRBV7-9	TRBJ2-3	TRBD2	TGTGCCAGCAGCTTAGGAACCCTAGCGGGGGGGGAAGATACGCAGTATTTT	CASSLGTLAGGEDTQYF
.	TRBV10-3	TRBJ1-1	TRBD1	TGTGCCATCAGAGAGGGACAGATAAACACTGAAGCTTTCTTT	CAIREGQINTEAFF
.	TRBV7-2	TRBJ2-5	.	TGTGCCAGCAGCCTAGGGGCGGGCCCCCAAGAGACCCAGTACTTC	CASSLGAGPQETQYF
.	TRBV18	TRBJ2-3	TRBD2	TGTGCCAGCTCACCACTCAACAGCGGGGGCACAGATACGCAGTATTTT	CASSPLNSGGTDTQYF
medium-sized	TRBV5-1	TRBJ1-1	.	TGCGCCAGCAGCTTCGACCTCGGGATGAACACTGAAGCTTTCTTT	CASSFDLGMNTEAFF
.	TRBV7-6	TRBJ2-2	.	TGTGCCAGCAGCCCTTGGGTGGCAGGGAACACCGGGGAGCTGTTTTTT	CASSPWVAGNTGELFF
.	TRBV7-2	TRBJ1-1	.	TGTGCCAGCAGCCTCCAGGTCGGGGGCGCAGGGACTGAAGCTTTCTTT	CASSLQVGGAGTEAFF
.	TRBV6-6	TRBJ2-7	.	TGTGCCAGCGGTCTGTCTCCCGGGGCCTACGAGCAGTACTTC	CASGLSPGAYEQYF
.	TRBV15	TRBJ2-1	TRBD2	TGTGCCACCAGCGGCGGAGCGGGGGGGCTGAACAATGAGCAGTTCTTC	CATSGGAGGLNNEQFF